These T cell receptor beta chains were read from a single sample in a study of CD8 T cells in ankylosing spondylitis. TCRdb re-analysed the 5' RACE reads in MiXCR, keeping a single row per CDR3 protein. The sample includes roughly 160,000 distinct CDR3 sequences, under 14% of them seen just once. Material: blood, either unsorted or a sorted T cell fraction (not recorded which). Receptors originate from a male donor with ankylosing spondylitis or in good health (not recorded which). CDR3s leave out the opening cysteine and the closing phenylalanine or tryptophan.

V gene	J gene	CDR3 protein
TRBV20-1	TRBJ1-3	SARERTGVGNTIY
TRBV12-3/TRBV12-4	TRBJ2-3	ASSLAGGGAGDTQY
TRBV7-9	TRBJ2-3	ASSLRSIREDTQY
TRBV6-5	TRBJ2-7	ASSYSGARGGSFYEQY
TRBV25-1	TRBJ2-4	ASSESQVLGY
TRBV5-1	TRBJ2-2	ASSLANTGELF
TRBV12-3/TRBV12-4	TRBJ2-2	ASSSSNTGELF
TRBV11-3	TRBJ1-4	ASSLVSGAGEKLF
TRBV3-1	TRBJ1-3	ASSQEGRLTGPGNTIY
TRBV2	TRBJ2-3	ASRFGLGADTQY
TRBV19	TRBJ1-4	ATYPPSGTGQEKLF
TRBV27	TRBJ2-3	ASSLPLLGRYYTDTQY
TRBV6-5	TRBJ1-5	ASSSDRNSNQPQH
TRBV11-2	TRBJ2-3	ASSLELAGPTDTQY
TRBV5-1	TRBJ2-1	ASSLTRVSNNEQF
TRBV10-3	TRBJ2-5	AISDLPLGQGAETQY
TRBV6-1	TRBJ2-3	ASLFSGHGSPTDTQY
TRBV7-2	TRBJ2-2	ASSLVKGVDTGELF
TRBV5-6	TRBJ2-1	ARGPGLDSDEQF
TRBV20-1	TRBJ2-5	SAVTGGANQETQY
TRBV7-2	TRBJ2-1	ASSEGLVSYNEQF
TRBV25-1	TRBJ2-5	ASSEWGTGIFETQY
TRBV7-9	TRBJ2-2	ASSPDRVKGGELF
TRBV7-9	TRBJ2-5	ASSFGLAGEQETQY
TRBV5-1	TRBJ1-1	ASSFNGNTEAF